This T cell receptor beta chain was captured in a study of shared clonotypes between healthy human individuals (TCRdb year 2020). At the level of the whole study: The cohort included a few men and a couple of women between 18 and 49 years of age. To increase sequencing depth and limit assay-specific biases, different laboratories used diverse techniques to prepare libraries and sequence TCR repertoires. Leukapheresis yielded between about 0.94 and 8.9 billion PBMCs per donor. Blood TCR repertoires of about five healthy adults were deeply sequenced to estimate repertoire size and the extent of clonotype sharing between individuals. For each donor, CD4 naive and CD4 memory were each given three plates, CD8 naive was given two plates, and CD8 memory was given one plate.

The paper as a whole reports these results and caveats: Compared with non-shared clonotypes, clonotypes shared by all four sorted-subset donors had higher generation probabilities. Sampling was restricted to blood, and TCR repertoires in tissues likely differ from the TCR repertoires found in blood. Estimated clonotype richness was generally larger for naive than for memory subsets. The genetic and exposure-history diversity represented was limited by the small number of donors. Based on pairwise subsampling, the degree of clonotype sharing among donors was expected to be affected by sequencing depth. Across four donors, around 5.4% of naive CD4, 3.5% of naive CD8, approximately 2.5% of memory CD4, and over 0.35% of memory CD8 clonotypes were shared. Even with the large sequencing depth, rarefaction of the sorted-subset datasets indicated that sequencing was incomplete.

For the CD8 naive samples, CD45RO-negative cells were positively selected for CCR7, yielding a CD45RA+CCR7+ population from which TemRA cells were excluded. The donors were healthy, HIV-negative adults who had no recently reported acute infections or vaccinations. Every donor was a Caucasian adult residing in Nashville, Tennessee, USA. Blood was collected by leukapheresis, and PBMCs were isolated by Ficoll-Histopaque density gradient centrifugation and then cryopreserved in liquid nitrogen vapor phase. Analytical flow cytometry was used to check the purity and quantity of each magnetically sorted T cell population. From each sorted fraction, genomic DNA was isolated and quantified by UV absorbance on a Nanodrop 2000c. With respect to this clone: No antigen is known for it. Base-call qualities are not available, and no considerably larger clone is one nucleotide away.

TCR CDR3 regions were amplified from genomic DNA by multiplex PCR using the deep immunoSEQ assay. Extracted genomic DNA from each cell subset was distributed evenly across all wells of several immunoSEQ 96-well plates, and each plate was treated as a replicate. For sorted subsets, each replicate PCR was loaded with 200 to 250 ng genomic DNA, equivalent to approximately 33,000 T cell genomes. Purified libraries were measured with a Qubit 3.0 fluorometer, size-checked on a Bioanalyzer 2100, and measured again with the KAPA Library Quantification kit. A separate single-read 150-cycle Illumina NextSeq 550 flow cell was used to sequence each immunoSEQ 96-well plate. The authors processed their data as follows. Because the immunoSEQ output held only junctional sequences and lacked quality scores, the filtering could not match the filtering applied to full-length reads. To assign V/J genes and CDR3, sequences were annotated using PyIR, a Python wrapper for IgBLAST v1.9, with IMGT germline references. Reads were filtered out if the reads had weak V/J assignments (E-value above 1e-6), no CDR3, stop codons, out-of-frame junctions, or ambiguous translated residues. V3J clonotypes were defined as sequences sharing the same inferred V gene, J gene, and CDR3 amino acid sequence. The percentage overlap between two repertoires was calculated by dividing the number of shared unique clonotypes by the size of the smaller repertoire. Repertoire richness was assessed with RTK rarefaction, the Chao1 estimator, and Recon v2.1 estimates of unobserved clonotypes. Generation probabilities were computed with OLGA for all TCRbeta clonotypes obtained by the gDNA method from several donors. The clones in this table, taken by TCRdb from immuneACCESS, are in-frame only. Not every clone is retained; where verified, under half of the shortfall comes from an unresolved V gene, and the cause of the rest is unknown. The D gene and trimming were derived from the DNA, and the V and J assignments and clone size from that table. The sample table contains over 800,000 clones; only one count was recorded for about 91% of them. The ten biggest clones cover around 24% of the sample.

The CDR3 goes from the cysteine to the phenylalanine over 15 residues. Of all the DNA, just the CDR3 is kept, 45 bases in frame from base 1. This TCR was sampled from a man aged 25-45 years in good health. The chain was built from TRBV21-1 and TRBJ1-5. TRBV21-1 corresponds to a pseudogene. The sequenced sample was naive CD8+ T cells sorted from blood. What this sample's cell subset or site label stands for: CD45RA+CCR7+. For the CDR3, the sequence is CASSMGRVSNQPQHF. The DNA is TGTGCCAGCAGCATGGGGAGGGTTAGCAATCAGCCCCAGCATTTT.